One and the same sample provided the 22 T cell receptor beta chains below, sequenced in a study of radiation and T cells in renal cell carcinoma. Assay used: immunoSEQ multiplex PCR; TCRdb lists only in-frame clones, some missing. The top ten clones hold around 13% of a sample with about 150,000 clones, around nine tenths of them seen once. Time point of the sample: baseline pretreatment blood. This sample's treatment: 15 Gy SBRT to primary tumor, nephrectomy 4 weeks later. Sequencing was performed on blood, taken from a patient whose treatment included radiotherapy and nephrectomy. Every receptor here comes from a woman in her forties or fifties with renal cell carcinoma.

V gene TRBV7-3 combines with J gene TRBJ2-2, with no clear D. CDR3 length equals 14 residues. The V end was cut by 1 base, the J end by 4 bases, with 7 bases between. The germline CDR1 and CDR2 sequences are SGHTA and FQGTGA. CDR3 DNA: TGTGCCAGCAGCTTAAAGGTCGTCACCGGGGAGCTGTTTTTT. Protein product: CASSLKVVTGELFF.

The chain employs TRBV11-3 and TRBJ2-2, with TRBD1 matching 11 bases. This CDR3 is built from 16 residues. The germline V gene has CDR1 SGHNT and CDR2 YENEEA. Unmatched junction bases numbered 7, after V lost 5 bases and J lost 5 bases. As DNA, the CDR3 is TGTGCCAGCAGCCCTGGGACAGGGGGTTCGACCGGGGAGCTGTTTTTT. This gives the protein CASSPGTGGSTGELFF.

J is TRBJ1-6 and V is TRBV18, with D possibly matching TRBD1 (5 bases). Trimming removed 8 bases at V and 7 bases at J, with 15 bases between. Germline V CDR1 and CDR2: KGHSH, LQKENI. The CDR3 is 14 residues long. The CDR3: CASRDGKSNSPLHF. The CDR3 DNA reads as TGTGCCAGCAGGGACGGTAAAAGCAATTCACCCCTCCACTTT.

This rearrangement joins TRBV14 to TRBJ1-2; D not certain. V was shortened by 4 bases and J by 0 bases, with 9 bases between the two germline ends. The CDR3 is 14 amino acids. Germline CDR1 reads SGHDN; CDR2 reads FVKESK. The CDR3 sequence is CASSLRWANYGYTF. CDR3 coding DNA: TGTGCCAGCAGCCTCCGATGGGCTAACTATGGCTACACCTTC.

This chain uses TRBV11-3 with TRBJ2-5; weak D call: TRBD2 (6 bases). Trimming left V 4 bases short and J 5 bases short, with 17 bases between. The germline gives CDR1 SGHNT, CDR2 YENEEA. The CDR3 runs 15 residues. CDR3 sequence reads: CASSSRDGTGETQYF. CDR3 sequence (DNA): TGTGCCAGCAGCTCCAGGGACGGGACTGGGGAGACCCAGTACTTC. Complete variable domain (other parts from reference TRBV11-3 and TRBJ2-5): EAGVVQSPRYKIIEKKQPVAFWCNPISGHNTLYWYLQNLGQGPELLIRYENEEAVDDSQLPKDRFSAERLKGVDSTLKIQPAELGDSAVYLCASSSRDGTGETQYFGPGTRLLVL.

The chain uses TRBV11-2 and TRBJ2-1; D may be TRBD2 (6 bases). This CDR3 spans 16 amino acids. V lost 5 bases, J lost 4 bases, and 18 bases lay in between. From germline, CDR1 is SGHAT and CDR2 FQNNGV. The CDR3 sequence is CASSPRNSGSYNEQFF. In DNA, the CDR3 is TGTGCCAGCAGCCCGCGAAATAGCGGATCATACAATGAGCAGTTCTTC. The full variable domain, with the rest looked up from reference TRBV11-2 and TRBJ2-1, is EAGVAQSPRYKIIEKRQSVAFWCNPISGHATLYWYQQILGQGPKLLIQFQNNGVVDDSQLPKDRFSAERLKGVDSTLKIQPAKLEDSAVYLCASSPRNSGSYNEQFFGPGTRLTVL.

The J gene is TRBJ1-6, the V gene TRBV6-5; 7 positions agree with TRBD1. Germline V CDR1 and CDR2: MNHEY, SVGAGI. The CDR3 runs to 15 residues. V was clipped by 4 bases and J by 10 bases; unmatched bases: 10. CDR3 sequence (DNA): TGTGCCAGCAGTTCCATCGGACAGGACGGGTCACCCCTCCACTTT. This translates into CASSSIGQDGSPLHF.

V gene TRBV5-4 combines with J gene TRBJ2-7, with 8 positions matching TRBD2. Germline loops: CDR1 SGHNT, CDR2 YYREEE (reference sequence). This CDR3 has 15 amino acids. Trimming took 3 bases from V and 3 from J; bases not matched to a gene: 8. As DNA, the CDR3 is TGTGCCAGCAGCTCCCAACGGGGGGGACTCTACGAGCAGTACTTC. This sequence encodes CASSSQRGGLYEQYF.

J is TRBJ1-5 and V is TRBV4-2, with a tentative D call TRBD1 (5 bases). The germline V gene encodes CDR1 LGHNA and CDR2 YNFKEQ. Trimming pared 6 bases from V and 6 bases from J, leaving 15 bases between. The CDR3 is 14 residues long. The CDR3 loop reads CASRDSRGRQPQHF. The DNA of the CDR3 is TGTGCCAGCAGAGACAGCCGGGGCCGTCAGCCCCAGCATTTT.

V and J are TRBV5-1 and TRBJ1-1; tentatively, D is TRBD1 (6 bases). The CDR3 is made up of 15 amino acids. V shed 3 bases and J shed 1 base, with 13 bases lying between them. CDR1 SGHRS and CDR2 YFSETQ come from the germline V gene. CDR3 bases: TGCGCCAGCAGCTCGAGGGGGTTGGAGAACACTGAAGCTTTCTTT. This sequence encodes CASSSRGLENTEAFF.

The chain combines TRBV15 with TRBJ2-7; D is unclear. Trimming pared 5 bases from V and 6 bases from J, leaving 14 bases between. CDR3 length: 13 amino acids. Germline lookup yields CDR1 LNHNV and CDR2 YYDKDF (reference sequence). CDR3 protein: CATSRLNNGEQYF. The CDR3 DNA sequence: TGTGCCACCAGCCGTCTCAATAATGGCGAGCAGTACTTC.

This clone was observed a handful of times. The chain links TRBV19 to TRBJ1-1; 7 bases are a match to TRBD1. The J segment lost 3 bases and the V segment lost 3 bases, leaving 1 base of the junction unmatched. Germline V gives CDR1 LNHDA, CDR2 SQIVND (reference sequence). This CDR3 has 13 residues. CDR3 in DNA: TGTGCCAGTAGTATGGGACAGTACACTGAAGCTTTCTTT. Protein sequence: CASSMGQYTEAFF.

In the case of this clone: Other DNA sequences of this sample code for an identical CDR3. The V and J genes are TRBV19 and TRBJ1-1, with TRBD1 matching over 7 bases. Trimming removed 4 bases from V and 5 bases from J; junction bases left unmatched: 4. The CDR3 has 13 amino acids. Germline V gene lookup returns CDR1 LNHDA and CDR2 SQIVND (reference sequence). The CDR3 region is CASSSTGDTEAFF. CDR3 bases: TGTGCCAGTAGTAGCACAGGGGATACTGAAGCTTTCTTT.

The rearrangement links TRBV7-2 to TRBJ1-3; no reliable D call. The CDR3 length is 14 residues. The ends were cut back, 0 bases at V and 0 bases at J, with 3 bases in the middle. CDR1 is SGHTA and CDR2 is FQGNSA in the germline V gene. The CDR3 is CASSLALSGNTIYF. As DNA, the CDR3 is TGTGCCAGCAGCTTAGCGCTCTCTGGAAACACCATATATTTT. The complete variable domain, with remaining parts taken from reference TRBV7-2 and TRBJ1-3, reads GAGVSQSPSNKVTEKGKDVELRCDPISGHTALYWYRQSLGQGLEFLIYFQGNSAPDKSGLPSDRFSAERTGGSVSTLTIQRTQQEDSAVYLCASSLALSGNTIYFGEGSWLTVV.

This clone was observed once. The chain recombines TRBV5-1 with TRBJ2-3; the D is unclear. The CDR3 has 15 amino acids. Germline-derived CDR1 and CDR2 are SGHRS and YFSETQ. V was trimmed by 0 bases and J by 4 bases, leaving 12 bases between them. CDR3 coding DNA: TGCGCCAGCAGCTTGGAAGAAGGGTTTCCAGATACGCAGTATTTT. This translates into CASSLEEGFPDTQYF.

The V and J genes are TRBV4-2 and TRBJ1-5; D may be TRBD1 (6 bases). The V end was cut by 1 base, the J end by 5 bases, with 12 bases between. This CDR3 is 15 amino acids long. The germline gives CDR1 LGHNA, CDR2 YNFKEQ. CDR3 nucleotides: TGTGCCAGCAGCCAAGGGGGGCAGTACGATCAGCCCCAGCATTTT. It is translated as CASSQGGQYDQPQHF.

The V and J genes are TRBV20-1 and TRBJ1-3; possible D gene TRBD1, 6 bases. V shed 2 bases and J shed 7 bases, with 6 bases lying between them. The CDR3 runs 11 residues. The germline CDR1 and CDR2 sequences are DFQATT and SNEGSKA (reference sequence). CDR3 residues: CSARQGNTIYF. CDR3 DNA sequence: TGCAGTGCTAGACAGGGGAACACCATATATTTT.

This CDR3 is CASSTTGSNSPLHF. As DNA, the CDR3 is TGTGCCAGCAGCACAACAGGGTCTAATTCACCCCTCCACTTT. This rearrangement joins TRBV5-4 to TRBJ1-6, with a weak D call TRBD1 (6 bases). The CDR3 loop spans 14 amino acids. V lost 4 bases and J 6 bases, leaving 11 bases between the germline ends. Germline assignment: CDR1 SGHNT and CDR2 YYREEE (reference sequence). The whole variable domain, remainder taken from reference TRBV5-4 and TRBJ1-6, is ETGVTQSPTHLIKTRGQQVTLRCSSQSGHNTVSWYQQALGQGPQFIFQYYREEENGRGNFPPRFSGLQFPNYSSELNVNALELDDSALYLCASSTTGSNSPLHFGNGTRLTVT.

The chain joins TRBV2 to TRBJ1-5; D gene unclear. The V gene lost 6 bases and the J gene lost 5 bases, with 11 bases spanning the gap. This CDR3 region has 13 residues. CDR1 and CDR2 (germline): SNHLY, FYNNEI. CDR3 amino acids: CASSDLDHQPQHF. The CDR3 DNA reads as TGTGCCAGCAGCGACCTCGATCATCAGCCCCAGCATTTT.

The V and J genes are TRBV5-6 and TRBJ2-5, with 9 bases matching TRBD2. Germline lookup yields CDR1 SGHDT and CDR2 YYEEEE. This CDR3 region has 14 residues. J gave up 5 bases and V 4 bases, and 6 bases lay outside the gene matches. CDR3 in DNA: TGTGCCAGCAGCCTGCGGGGGGGCGGGGAGACCCAGTACTTC. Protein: CASSLRGGGETQYF.

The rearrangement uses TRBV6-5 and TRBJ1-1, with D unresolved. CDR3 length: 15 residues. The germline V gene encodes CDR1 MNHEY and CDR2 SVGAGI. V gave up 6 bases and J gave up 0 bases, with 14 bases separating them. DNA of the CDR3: TGTGCCAGCAGGTCAGAAATACTATTGAACACTGAAGCTTTCTTT. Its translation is CASRSEILLNTEAFF.

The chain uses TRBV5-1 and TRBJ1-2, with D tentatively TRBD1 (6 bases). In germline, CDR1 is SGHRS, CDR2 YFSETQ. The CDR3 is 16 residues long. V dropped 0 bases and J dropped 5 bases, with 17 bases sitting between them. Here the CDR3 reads CASSLGPVGAGYGYTF. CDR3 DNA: TGCGCCAGCAGCTTGGGCCCTGTGGGGGCTGGGTATGGCTACACCTTC.